Listed below are T cell receptor beta chains from one sample, sequenced in a study of identical twins. TCRdb reanalysed the 5' RACE reads using MiXCR and keeps one entry per CDR3 protein. This sample has 450,000 or so distinct CDR3 sequences, with 20% to 30% found just once. This sample was shared with a second study, whose subject was T cells expressing NK-cell markers.

The sequenced sample was CD4+ T cells sorted from blood. The receptors derive from a woman under 30 in good health. CDR3s include the opening cysteine and the closing phenylalanine or tryptophan. The order of the fields is clone size, J gene, CDR3 length, V gene, D gene, CDR3 protein, CDR3 DNA. The D gene is left open where the match is weak. Expanded clones get a size class; other rows say once, few or many, or leave the size out.

size: many; J: TRBJ1-3; length: 15; V: TRBV9; D: -; CDR3: CASSVEGSFGNTIYF; DNA: TGTGCCAGCAGCGTAGAAGGGTCCTTTGGAAACACCATATATTTT
size: many; J: TRBJ1-1; length: 18; V: TRBV12-3/TRBV12-4; D: TRBD1; CDR3: CASRPGQGSNFMNTEAFF; DNA: TGTGCCAGCAGGCCGGGACAGGGATCAAACTTCATGAACACTGAAGCTTTCTTT
size: few; J: TRBJ2-7; length: 13; V: TRBV6-1; D: TRBD1; CDR3: CASRGQGGYEQYF; DNA: TGTGCCAGCAGGGGACAGGGGGGCTACGAGCAGTACTTC
size: few; J: TRBJ1-3; length: 14; V: TRBV12-3/TRBV12-4; D: -; CDR3: CASIRGFSGNTIYF; DNA: TGTGCCAGCATTCGTGGGTTCTCTGGAAACACCATATATTTT
size: -; J: TRBJ2-5; length: 14; V: TRBV5-1; D: -; CDR3: CASSVQGGQETQYF; DNA: TGCGCCAGCAGCGTACAGGGAGGACAAGAGACCCAGTACTTC
size: few; J: TRBJ2-7; length: 14; V: TRBV7-8; D: TRBD2; CDR3: CASSSLAGGLRQYF; DNA: TGTGCCAGCAGCTCTTTAGCGGGGGGGCTACGGCAGTACTTC
size: few; J: TRBJ2-7; length: 14; V: TRBV7-2; D: -; CDR3: CASSPTSFNSEQYF; DNA: TGTGCCAGCAGCCCTACTAGCTTCAACAGCGAGCAGTACTTC
size: once; J: TRBJ1-2; length: 13; V: TRBV6-1; D: -; CDR3: CASRDAGASGYTF; DNA: TGTGCCAGCAGAGACGCGGGGGCTAGTGGCTACACCTTC
size: few; J: TRBJ2-7; length: 13; V: TRBV20-1; D: -; CDR3: CSAVALATYEQYF; DNA: TGCAGTGCAGTCGCGTTAGCGACCTACGAGCAGTACTTC
size: few; J: TRBJ2-3; length: 12; V: TRBV12-3/TRBV12-4; D: -; CDR3: CASSSRVYGQYF; DNA: TGTGCCAGCAGTTCCCGGGTTTACGGGCAGTATTTT
size: -; J: TRBJ2-3; length: 14; V: TRBV12-3/TRBV12-4; D: -; CDR3: CASTRSRGADTQYF; DNA: TGTGCCAGCACCCGATCCAGGGGTGCAGATACGCAGTATTTT
size: -; J: TRBJ2-2; length: 16; V: TRBV15; D: -; CDR3: CATSRDILARTGELFF; DNA: TGTGCCACCAGCAGAGATATACTAGCAAGAACCGGGGAGCTGTTTTTT
size: few; J: TRBJ2-3; length: 16; V: TRBV9; D: TRBD1; CDR3: CASSPRDRGLGDTQYF; DNA: TGTGCCAGCAGCCCCCGGGACAGGGGGCTGGGAGATACGCAGTATTTT
size: few; J: TRBJ2-3; length: 16; V: TRBV4-3; D: -; CDR3: CASSQDGRGSTDTQYF; DNA: TGCGCCAGCAGCCAAGATGGACGGGGAAGCACAGATACGCAGTATTTT
size: -; J: TRBJ2-3; length: 16; V: TRBV9; D: TRBD2; CDR3: CASSLRLAVSTDTQYF; DNA: TGTGCCAGCAGCTTACGACTAGCGGTTAGCACAGATACGCAGTATTTT
size: many; J: TRBJ2-3; length: 15; V: TRBV12-3/TRBV12-4; D: TRBD1; CDR3: CASSFRDSDTDTQYF; DNA: TGTGCCAGCAGCTTCCGGGACAGCGACACAGATACGCAGTATTTT
size: -; J: TRBJ1-2; length: 13; V: TRBV7-2; D: TRBD1; CDR3: CASRQGVGNGYTF; DNA: TGTGCCAGCAGACAGGGGGTTGGGAATGGCTACACCTTC
size: few; J: TRBJ2-1; length: 15; V: TRBV20-1; D: -; CDR3: CSASVPGLTYNEQFF; DNA: TGCAGTGCTAGCGTCCCGGGACTCACCTACAATGAGCAGTTCTTC
size: -; J: TRBJ2-7; length: 14; V: TRBV5-1; D: -; CDR3: CASSLQGQNYEQYF; DNA: TGCGCCAGCAGCTTGCAGGGGCAGAACTACGAGCAGTACTTC
size: -; J: TRBJ2-2; length: 14; V: TRBV3-1; D: -; CDR3: CASSQMGDTGELFF; DNA: TGTGCCAGCAGCCAAATGGGGGACACCGGGGAGCTGTTTTTT
size: few; J: TRBJ1-1; length: 12; V: TRBV12-3/TRBV12-4; D: -; CDR3: CASSLGTGQAFF; DNA: TGTGCCAGCAGTTTAGGAACAGGGCAGGCTTTCTTT
size: few; J: TRBJ2-7; length: 11; V: TRBV6-5; D: -; CDR3: CASRMGYEQYF; DNA: TGTGCCAGCAGAATGGGGTACGAGCAGTACTTC
size: -; J: TRBJ2-1; length: 15; V: TRBV4-3; D: -; CDR3: CASRKGTGAPLEQFF; DNA: TGCGCCAGCAGAAAGGGGACTGGGGCTCCCCTAGAGCAGTTCTTC
size: -; J: TRBJ2-5; length: 17; V: TRBV4-2; D: TRBD2; CDR3: CASSHVHSGGQQETQYF; DNA: TGTGCCAGCAGCCATGTCCATAGCGGGGGCCAACAAGAGACCCAGTACTTC
size: -; J: TRBJ2-4; length: 11; V: TRBV3-1; D: -; CDR3: CASSHRGGQYF; DNA: TGTGCCAGCAGCCATAGGGGAGGTCAGTACTTC
size: few; J: TRBJ2-1; length: 13; V: TRBV29-1; D: -; CDR3: CSGRTAQGDEQFF; DNA: TGCAGCGGCCGGACAGCCCAAGGGGATGAGCAGTTCTTC
size: few; J: TRBJ1-4; length: 15; V: TRBV7-2; D: -; CDR3: CASSLMTGDNEKLFF; DNA: TGTGCCAGCAGCTTAATGACAGGCGATAATGAAAAACTGTTTTTT
size: -; J: TRBJ1-2; length: 14; V: TRBV5-1; D: -; CDR3: CASSPAGANYGYTF; DNA: TGCGCCAGCAGCCCCGCGGGGGCTAACTATGGCTACACCTTC
size: few; J: TRBJ2-7; length: 15; V: TRBV5-1; D: -; CDR3: CASSFEAGLHYEQYF; DNA: TGCGCCAGCAGCTTCGAAGCAGGGTTGCACTACGAGCAGTACTTC
size: -; J: TRBJ1-6; length: 15; V: TRBV12-3/TRBV12-4; D: TRBD1; CDR3: CASSIRDSQNSPLHF; DNA: TGTGCCAGCAGTATCCGGGACAGCCAGAATTCACCCCTCCACTTT
size: many; J: TRBJ1-5; length: 12; V: TRBV20-1; D: -; CDR3: CSAGRSNQPQHF; DNA: TGCAGTGCGGGGAGGAGCAATCAGCCCCAGCATTTT
size: few; J: TRBJ1-5; length: 14; V: TRBV28; D: -; CDR3: CASSLWQFNQPQHF; DNA: TGTGCCAGCAGTTTATGGCAGTTCAATCAGCCCCAGCATTTT
size: few; J: TRBJ2-7; length: 12; V: TRBV12-3/TRBV12-4; D: -; CDR3: CASSWSSYEQYF; DNA: TGTGCCAGCAGCTGGAGCTCCTACGAGCAGTACTTC
size: many; J: TRBJ2-1; length: 14; V: TRBV7-2; D: -; CDR3: CASSTETWNNEQFF; DNA: TGTGCCAGCAGCACCGAAACCTGGAACAATGAGCAGTTCTTC
size: -; J: TRBJ2-1; length: 14; V: TRBV12-3/TRBV12-4; D: TRBD2; CDR3: CASSSNGGYNEQFF; DNA: TGTGCCAGCAGTTCAAACGGGGGGTACAATGAGCAGTTCTTC
size: -; J: TRBJ2-7; length: 15; V: TRBV27; D: TRBD2; CDR3: CASSLRPGLVNEQYF; DNA: TGTGCCAGCAGTCTCCGGCCGGGACTAGTAAACGAGCAGTACTTC
size: -; J: TRBJ2-5; length: 14; V: TRBV25-1; D: -; CDR3: CASTDRQNQETQYF; DNA: TGTGCCAGCACCGACAGGCAGAATCAAGAGACCCAGTACTTC
size: -; J: TRBJ1-3; length: 14; V: TRBV7-9; D: -; CDR3: CASSLGRAGNTIYF; DNA: TGTGCCAGCAGCTTAGGGCGCGCTGGAAACACCATATATTTT
size: few; J: TRBJ1-1; length: 14; V: TRBV6-5; D: -; CDR3: CASSYSGTYTEAFF; DNA: TGTGCCAGCAGTTACTCCGGGACCTACACTGAAGCTTTCTTT
size: -; J: TRBJ2-4; length: 11; V: TRBV28; D: -; CDR3: CASRLSNIQYF; DNA: TGTGCCAGCAGGCTATCGAACATTCAGTACTTC
size: once; J: TRBJ2-2; length: 16; V: TRBV6-1; D: TRBD1; CDR3: CASKGGDRGFTGELFF; DNA: TGTGCCAGCAAAGGGGGGGACAGGGGATTCACCGGGGAGCTGTTTTTT
size: -; J: TRBJ2-2; length: 16; V: TRBV7-8; D: -; CDR3: CASSLVGGLETGELFF; DNA: TGTGCCAGCAGCTTGGTTGGGGGGCTGGAGACCGGGGAGCTGTTTTTT
size: -; J: TRBJ1-2; length: 15; V: TRBV12-3/TRBV12-4; D: -; CDR3: CASSPGGGGFYGYTF; DNA: TGTGCCAGCAGTCCCGGGGGGGGAGGGTTCTATGGCTACACCTTC
size: few; J: TRBJ2-5; length: 15; V: TRBV7-2; D: -; CDR3: CASSLFWTDQETQYF; DNA: TGTGCCAGCAGCTTATTTTGGACAGACCAAGAGACCCAGTACTTC
size: -; J: TRBJ2-1; length: 12; V: TRBV30; D: -; CDR3: CAGERFYNEQFF; DNA: TGTGCCGGGGAGAGGTTCTACAATGAGCAGTTCTTC